A selection of T cell receptor beta chains follows, all from one sample in a study of shared clonotypes between healthy human individuals. TCRdb's copy holds only in-frame clones and misses some; the assay was immunoSEQ multiplex PCR. The sample carries hundreds of thousands of clones, roughly 97% recorded once. Sequencing was done on a sample of naive CD4+ T cells sorted from blood. Source of these receptors: a woman aged 25 to 39 in good health. CDR3s include the opening cysteine and the closing phenylalanine or tryptophan. A D gene is named only where the DNA matches it firmly. Clone size appears in some rows only: once, few, many, or a class for an expanded clone.

v_call	clone_size	d_call	j_call	cdr3_nt	cdr3_aa
TRBV2	.	TRBD1	TRBJ1-1	TGTGCCAGCGCCAGAGGACAGGGCCTGGGTGAAGCTTTCTTT	CASARGQGLGEAFF
TRBV5-4	.	.	TRBJ2-2	TGTGCCAGCAGCTTGCTTTCCACTGTCGGTGGGTGGACCGGGGAGCTGTTTTTT	CASSLLSTVGGWTGELFF
TRBV6-1	.	TRBD1	TRBJ2-3	TGTGCCAGCAGGCTCTCAGGGGGCAGGGGAGATACGCAGTATTTT	CASRLSGGRGDTQYF
TRBV11-2	.	.	TRBJ2-1	TGTGCCAGCAGCCCGTTACTTAGACAGTGGAACAATGAGCAGTTCTTC	CASSPLLRQWNNEQFF
TRBV4-2	few	.	TRBJ1-2	TGTGCCAGCAGCCAAGGTGCAGGCTACACCTTC	CASSQGAGYTF
TRBV5-1	.	.	TRBJ2-3	TGCGCCAGCAGCTTGGAGTCAGGGTCTGGGGCAGATACGCAGTATTTT	CASSLESGSGADTQYF
TRBV7-9	.	TRBD1	TRBJ1-1	TGTGCCAGCAGCTTAACGACAGGGGGCACTGAAGCTTTCTTT	CASSLTTGGTEAFF
TRBV29-1	once	TRBD1	TRBJ1-2	TGCAGCGTTCGGGGACAGGGGGATGGCTACACCTTC	CSVRGQGDGYTF
TRBV28	.	TRBD2	TRBJ2-7	TGTGCCAGCAGTTTACCCGGGGGAGCGGGAGCCTACGAGCAGTACTTC	CASSLPGGAGAYEQYF
TRBV28	.	.	TRBJ2-1	TGTGCCAGCAGCCGGGACGGTGGAATCAATGAGCAGTTCTTC	CASSRDGGINEQFF
TRBV7-9	.	TRBD2	TRBJ2-2	TGTGCCAGCACCCTGGGACTAGCGGGAGCAGGTGACACCGGGGAGCTGTTTTTT	CASTLGLAGAGDTGELFF
TRBV18	.	.	TRBJ1-5	TGTGCCAGCTCACCCTGGGGCAGCAATCAGCCCCAGCATTTT	CASSPWGSNQPQHF
TRBV5-1	once	TRBD1	TRBJ2-3	TGCGCCAGCAGCGCTCGACAGGGTCTGAGAACAGATACGCAGTATTTT	CASSARQGLRTDTQYF
TRBV6-6	.	.	TRBJ2-4	TGTGCCAGCAGCCTCTCGGACCTAGCCAAAAACATTCAGTACTTC	CASSLSDLAKNIQYF
TRBV19	.	.	TRBJ1-2	TGTGCCAGTAGTACGCCGTCGACCCTTAACTATGGCTACACCTTC	CASSTPSTLNYGYTF
TRBV5-1	.	.	TRBJ1-2	TGCGCCAGCAGCTGGGGGTGGCGCGGGATTACTAACTATGGCTACACCTTC	CASSWGWRGITNYGYTF
TRBV19	.	.	TRBJ1-1	TGTGCCAGTAGTATAGATCTGTGGGGAAATGAAGCTTTCTTT	CASSIDLWGNEAFF
TRBV2	.	TRBD1	TRBJ1-2	TGTGCCCACGCTGATGGGACAGGCCACTATGGCTACACCTTC	CAHADGTGHYGYTF
TRBV5-1	.	TRBD1	TRBJ1-1	TGCGCCAGCAGCGAACAGGGGAGGAACACTGAAGCTTTCTTT	CASSEQGRNTEAFF
TRBV5-5	.	.	TRBJ2-7	TGTGCCAGCGGAAAGAGGGCCCACGAGCAGTACTTC	CASGKRAHEQYF
TRBV27	.	.	TRBJ1-2	TGTGCCAGCAGGGGTTCGGGCAGAGCTCAGGATGGCTACACCTTC	CASRGSGRAQDGYTF
TRBV5-1	.	.	TRBJ2-7	TGCGCCAGCAGCTCCGCCTACGAGCAGTGCTTC	CASSSAYEQCF
TRBV11-2	.	TRBD1	TRBJ2-7	TGTGCCAGCAGCTTAGAGTGGACAGGGACGTACGAGCAGTACTTC	CASSLEWTGTYEQYF
TRBV2	.	.	TRBJ2-7	TGTGCCAGCAGCGCGCTTTACGAGCAGTACTTC	CASSALYEQYF
TRBV7-2	.	TRBD2	TRBJ2-1	TGTGCCAGCAGCTTAGCACCCATAGCGGGGACCTACAATGAGCAGTTCTTC	CASSLAPIAGTYNEQFF
TRBV6-1	.	TRBD1	TRBJ2-5	TGTGCCAGCACTCGGGACAGGGGGGAGACCCAGTACTTC	CASTRDRGETQYF
TRBV11-2	.	.	TRBJ1-4	TGTGCCAGCAGCGTCAGACAGGCGCGGGAAAAACTGTTTTTT	CASSVRQAREKLFF
TRBV11-3	.	TRBD1	TRBJ2-7	TGTGCCAGCAGCCCAGGACAGGGGACCTACGAGCAGTACTTC	CASSPGQGTYEQYF
TRBV28	.	.	TRBJ2-2	TGTGCCAGCAGTAGCCCGGGATCCCGGGGCACCGGGGAGCTGTTTTTT	CASSSPGSRGTGELFF
TRBV10-3	.	TRBD1	TRBJ1-2	TGTGCCATCAGCACAGGGGTCGCGGCGGATGGCTACACCTTC	CAISTGVAADGYTF
TRBV9	once	TRBD1	TRBJ2-7	TGTGCCAGCAGCGCGGGACAGGGGGTGAGGGAGCAGTACTTC	CASSAGQGVREQYF
TRBV5-1	.	.	TRBJ2-7	TGCGCCAGCAGCCTTGTCGAGGGGGGACGGAACTCCTACGAGCAGTACTTC	CASSLVEGGRNSYEQYF
TRBV5-1	.	.	TRBJ2-1	TGCGCCAGCAGCTTGGGTAGCGGTGGGATTTACAATGAGCAGTTCTTC	CASSLGSGGIYNEQFF
TRBV6-1	.	TRBD1	TRBJ2-3	TGTGCCAGCAGTTGGGACAGGGGAAGCACAGATACGCAGTATTTT	CASSWDRGSTDTQYF
TRBV27	.	TRBD1	TRBJ1-3	TGTGCCAGCAGTGCTGACAGGGCCACTGGAAACACCATATATTTT	CASSADRATGNTIYF
TRBV15	.	.	TRBJ2-5	TGTGCCACCAGCAGAGTCGGCAGCACAATTCAAGAGACCCAGTACTTC	CATSRVGSTIQETQYF
TRBV20-1	.	.	TRBJ2-3	TGCAGTGCTAGTCCAGATACGCAGTATTTT	CSASPDTQYF
TRBV6-6	.	.	TRBJ2-5	TGTGCCAGCAGTGACGCAGGGATCGAGACCCAGTACTTC	CASSDAGIETQYF
TRBV6-6	.	TRBD1	TRBJ2-7	TGTGCCAGCAGTTCTGGGGACAGGGTGTACGAGCAGTACTTC	CASSSGDRVYEQYF
TRBV6-1	.	.	TRBJ2-5	TGTGCCAGCAGAGTAATGGACGGCCAAGAGACCCAGTACTTC	CASRVMDGQETQYF
TRBV18	once	.	TRBJ1-3	TGTGCCAGCTCACCACCGGTGAAGGGCTCTGGAAACACCATATATTTT	CASSPPVKGSGNTIYF
TRBV6-1	.	.	TRBJ2-7	TGTGCCAGCAGTCACTCTAGCGTACCCTACGAGCAGTACTTC	CASSHSSVPYEQYF
TRBV18	.	.	TRBJ1-1	TGTGCCAGCCGAGAACAGAACACTGAAGCTTTCTTT	CASREQNTEAFF
TRBV28	.	TRBD1	TRBJ1-5	TGTGCCAGCGATACAGGGGGTTTTCAGCCCCAGCATTTT	CASDTGGFQPQHF
TRBV7-9	.	.	TRBJ1-4	TGTGCCAGCAGCTTCCCCCGGGGCGCAAATGAAAAACTGTTTTTT	CASSFPRGANEKLFF
TRBV7-8	once	TRBD1	TRBJ2-6	TGTGCCAGCAGCTTAGTGGACAGGGTTGGAGGGGCCAACGTCCTGACTTTC	CASSLVDRVGGANVLTF
TRBV27	.	TRBD2	TRBJ2-7	TGTGCCAGCAGTTCTCTAGCGGGAGGAACCTACGAGCAGTACTTC	CASSSLAGGTYEQYF
TRBV29-1	.	.	TRBJ2-1	TGCAGCGTGCCCATGGTAAGGGATGAGCAGTTCTTC	CSVPMVRDEQFF
TRBV2	.	.	TRBJ2-3	TGTGCCAGCAGGGTTAAGACTAGTATAGATACGCAGTATTTT	CASRVKTSIDTQYF
TRBV7-6	.	TRBD1	TRBJ1-3	TGTGCCAGCAGCTACCTCAGGGGGCCTGGAAACACCATATATTTT	CASSYLRGPGNTIYF
TRBV5-1	.	TRBD2	TRBJ2-7	TGCGCCAGCAGCTTGGGTGCGGGAGGCAGGTACGAGCAGTACTTC	CASSLGAGGRYEQYF
TRBV5-1	.	TRBD1	TRBJ1-2	TGCGCCAGCAGGGCCTCCACCGGGACAGGGACTAACTATGGCTACACCTTC	CASRASTGTGTNYGYTF
TRBV6-1	.	TRBD1	TRBJ1-5	TGTGCCAGCAGTGAAGGACAGGGAGGCAATCAGCCCCAGCATTTT	CASSEGQGGNQPQHF
TRBV25-1	.	.	TRBJ2-1	TGTGCCAGCAGCCGGGGTGGGGACTGGGAGCAGTTCTTC	CASSRGGDWEQFF
TRBV28	.	TRBD2	TRBJ2-1	TGTGCCAGCCGATTAGCGGGGCACTCCTACAATGAGCAGTTCTTC	CASRLAGHSYNEQFF
TRBV5-5	.	TRBD2	TRBJ2-7	TGTGCCAGCACCCGAACAGCGGGGACTTACGAGCAGTACTTC	CASTRTAGTYEQYF